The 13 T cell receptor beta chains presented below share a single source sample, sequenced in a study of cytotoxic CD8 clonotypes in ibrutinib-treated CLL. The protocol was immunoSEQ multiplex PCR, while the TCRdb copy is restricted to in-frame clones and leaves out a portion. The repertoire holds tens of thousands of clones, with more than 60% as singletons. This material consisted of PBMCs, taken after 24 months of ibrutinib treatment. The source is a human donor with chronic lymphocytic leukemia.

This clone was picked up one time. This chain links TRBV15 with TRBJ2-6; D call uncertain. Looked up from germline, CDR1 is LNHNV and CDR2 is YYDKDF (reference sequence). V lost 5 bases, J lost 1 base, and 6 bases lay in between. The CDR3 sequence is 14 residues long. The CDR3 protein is CATSSTSGANVLTF. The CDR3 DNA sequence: TGTGCCACCAGCTCCACATCTGGGGCCAACGTCCTGACTTTC.

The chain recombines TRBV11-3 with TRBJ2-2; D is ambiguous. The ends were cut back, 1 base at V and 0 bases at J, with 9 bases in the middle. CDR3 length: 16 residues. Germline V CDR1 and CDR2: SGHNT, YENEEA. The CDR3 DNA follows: TGTGCCAGCAGCTTAGGATGGCTGTCGAACACCGGGGAGCTGTTTTTT. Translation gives CASSLGWLSNTGELFF.

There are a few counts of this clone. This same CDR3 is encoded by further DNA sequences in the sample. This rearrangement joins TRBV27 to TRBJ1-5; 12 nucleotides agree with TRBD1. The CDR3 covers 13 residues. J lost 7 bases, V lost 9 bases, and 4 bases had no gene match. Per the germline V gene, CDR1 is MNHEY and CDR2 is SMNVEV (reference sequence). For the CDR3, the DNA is TGTGCCAGGGGACAGGGGGCTTCGCAGCCCCAGCATTTT. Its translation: CARGQGASQPQHF.

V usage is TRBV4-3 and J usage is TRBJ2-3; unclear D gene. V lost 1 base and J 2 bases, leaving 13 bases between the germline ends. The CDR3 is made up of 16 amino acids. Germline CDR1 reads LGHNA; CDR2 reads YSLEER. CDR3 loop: CASSQGSSPDTDTQYF. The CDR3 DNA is TGCGCCAGCAGCCAAGGGTCCAGCCCAGACACAGATACGCAGTATTTT.

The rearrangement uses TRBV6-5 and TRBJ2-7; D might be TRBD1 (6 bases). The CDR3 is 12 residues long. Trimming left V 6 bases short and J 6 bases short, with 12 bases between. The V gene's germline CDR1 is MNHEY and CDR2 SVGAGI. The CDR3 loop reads CASSNTGSEQYF. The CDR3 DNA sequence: TGTGCCAGCAGCAATACAGGGAGCGAGCAGTACTTC.

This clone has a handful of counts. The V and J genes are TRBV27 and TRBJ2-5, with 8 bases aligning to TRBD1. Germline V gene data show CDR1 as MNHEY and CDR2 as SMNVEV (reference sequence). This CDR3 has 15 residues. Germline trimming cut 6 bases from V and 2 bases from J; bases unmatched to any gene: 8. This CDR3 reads CASSAGQGEQETQYF. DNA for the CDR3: TGTGCCAGCAGCGCTGGACAGGGTGAACAAGAGACCCAGTACTTC.

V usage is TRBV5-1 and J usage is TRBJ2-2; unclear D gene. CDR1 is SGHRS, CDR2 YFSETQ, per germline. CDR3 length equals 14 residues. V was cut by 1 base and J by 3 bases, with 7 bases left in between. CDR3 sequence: CASSLSIYTGELFF. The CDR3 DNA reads TGCGCCAGCAGCTTGAGTATCTACACCGGGGAGCTGTTTTTT.

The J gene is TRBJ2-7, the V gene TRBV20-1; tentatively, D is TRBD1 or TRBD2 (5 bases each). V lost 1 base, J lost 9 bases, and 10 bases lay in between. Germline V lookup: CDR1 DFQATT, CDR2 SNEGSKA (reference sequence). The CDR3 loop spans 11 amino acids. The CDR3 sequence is CSARGGPGQYF. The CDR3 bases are TGCAGTGCTAGAGGGGGACCTGGGCAGTACTTC.

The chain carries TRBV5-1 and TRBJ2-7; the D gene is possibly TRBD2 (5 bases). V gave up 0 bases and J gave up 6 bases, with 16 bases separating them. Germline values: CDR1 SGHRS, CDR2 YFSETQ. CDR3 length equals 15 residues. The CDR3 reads CASSLAQTKGGEQYF. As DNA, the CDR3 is TGCGCCAGCAGCTTGGCCCAGACTAAGGGCGGCGAGCAGTACTTC.

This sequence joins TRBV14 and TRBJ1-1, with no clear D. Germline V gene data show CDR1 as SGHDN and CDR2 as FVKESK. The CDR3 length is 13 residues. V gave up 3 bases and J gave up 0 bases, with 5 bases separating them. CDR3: CASSQLMNTEAFF. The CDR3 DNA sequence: TGTGCCAGCAGCCAGCTCATGAACACTGAAGCTTTCTTT.

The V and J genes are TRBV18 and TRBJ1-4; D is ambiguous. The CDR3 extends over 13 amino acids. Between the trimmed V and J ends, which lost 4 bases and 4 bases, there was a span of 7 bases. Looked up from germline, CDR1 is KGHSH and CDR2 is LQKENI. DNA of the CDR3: TGTGCCAGCTCACAAGAATATAATGAAAAACTGTTTTTT. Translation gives CASSQEYNEKLFF.

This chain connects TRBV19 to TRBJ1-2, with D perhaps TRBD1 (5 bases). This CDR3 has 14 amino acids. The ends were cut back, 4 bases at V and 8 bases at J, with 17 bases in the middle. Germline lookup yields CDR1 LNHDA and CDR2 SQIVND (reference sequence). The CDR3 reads CASSTSIGARGYTF. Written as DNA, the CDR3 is TGTGCCAGTAGTACCTCTATAGGGGCCCGGGGCTACACCTTC.

CDR3 coding DNA: TGCGCCAGCAGCTCAAGGACAGGGGGCCATGGCTACACCTTC. Residues: CASSSRTGGHGYTF. V gene TRBV5-1 combines with J gene TRBJ1-2; 11 nucleotides line up with TRBD1. The germline V gene has CDR1 SGHRS and CDR2 YFSETQ. V dropped 3 bases and J dropped 6; count of bases not matched to a gene: 4. This CDR3 is built from 14 residues.